This T cell receptor (beta chain) was sequenced for a study of blood T cell repertoires in COVID-19. Study background: Collection of acute and convalescent COVID-19 samples took place in the United States, Italy and Spain. The cDNA or gDNA used as material had been derived from T cells, B-cell-depleted T cells, or PBMCs.

In the authors' methods: How many nucleated cells were present was estimated from reference gene primer amplification. Generated by immunoSEQ multiplex PCR, the TCRdb table keeps only in-frame clones and is missing some. The V and J calls and clone size are taken from that table; D and trimming were inferred from the DNA. This table holds about 280,000 clones, 75% to 90% found once. Deletions cut 5 bases from V and 8 bases from J, with 15 bases between. Germline V gene sequence: CDR1 GTSNPN, CDR2 SVGIG (reference sequence). This CDR3 region has 13 residues. Those enrolled in Seattle joined during active infection and were followed longitudinally afterward.

The clonotype was recovered from a woman aged 70-85 years with COVID-19, enrolled during active disease. The sequenced sample was peripheral blood. The chain joins TRBV30 to TRBJ1-4, with D maybe TRBD1 (5 bases). This chain's CDR3 is CAWEGRSGEKLFF. The CDR3 DNA sequence: TGTGCCTGGGAGGGGAGGTCTGGGGAAAAACTGTTTTTT.